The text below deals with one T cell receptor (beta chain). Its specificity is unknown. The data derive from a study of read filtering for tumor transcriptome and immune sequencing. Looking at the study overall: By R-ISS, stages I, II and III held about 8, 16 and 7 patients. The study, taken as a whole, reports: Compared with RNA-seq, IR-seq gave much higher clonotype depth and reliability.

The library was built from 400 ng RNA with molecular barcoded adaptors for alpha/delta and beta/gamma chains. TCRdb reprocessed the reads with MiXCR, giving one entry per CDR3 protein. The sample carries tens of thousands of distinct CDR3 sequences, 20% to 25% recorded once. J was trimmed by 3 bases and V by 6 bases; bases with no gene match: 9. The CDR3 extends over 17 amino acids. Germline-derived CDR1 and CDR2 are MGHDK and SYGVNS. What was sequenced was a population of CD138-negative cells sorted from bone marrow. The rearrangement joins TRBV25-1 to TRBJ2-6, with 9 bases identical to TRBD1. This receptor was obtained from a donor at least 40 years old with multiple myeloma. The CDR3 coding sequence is TGTGCCAGCAGCGAACTTACAGGGGGCGATGGGGCCAACGTCCTGACTTTC. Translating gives CASSELTGGDGANVLTF.